The present TCR beta chain was sequenced within a study of shared clonotypes between healthy human individuals. Study-level information: Samples came from two female and a few male donors aged 18 to 49. Whole-study results and caveats: With a few donors compared, about 5% of naive CD4 clonotypes were shared.

On this clone: Its target is not known.

In germline, CDR1 is LNHNV, CDR2 YYDKDF (reference sequence). V lost 5 bases, J lost 3 bases, and 10 bases lay in between. This CDR3 contains 13 residues. The assay was immunoSEQ multiplex PCR, and TCRdb's table has in-frame clones only and misses some. The table lists millions of clones, approximately 94% of them singletons, with about 1.1% in the top ten. In the naive CD8 group, cells lacked CD45RO and were positively selected for CCR7, so terminally differentiated effector memory CD45RA+ cells were left out. The chain is built from TRBV15 and TRBJ1-2, with unresolved D. The receptor comes from a man aged 18 to 29 in good health. Sequencing input: naive CD8+ T cells sorted from blood. The CDR3 region has the DNA TGTGCCACCAGCTTCGGAAGGGACTATGGCTACACCTTC. Amino acids: CATSFGRDYGYTF.